The 7 T cell receptor beta chains in this list originate from one sample, sequenced in a study of shared clonotypes between healthy human individuals. Data came from immunoSEQ multiplex PCR; TCRdb stores just in-frame clones and leaves some out. The sample consists of more than 400,000 clones, 81% of them appearing once. The material sequenced was PBMCs. The receptors shown here come from a woman aged 40 to 55 in good health. Some clones in this sample may be carry-over from other donors' samples.

The chain combines TRBV19 with TRBJ2-3; TRBD1 matches 7 bases. The V and J ends lost 5 bases and 3 bases, in that order; junction bases with no gene match: 2. This CDR3 comprises 13 residues. Per the germline V gene, CDR1 is LNHDA and CDR2 is SQIVND (reference sequence). CDR3: CASSPTGTDTQYF. CDR3 bases: TGTGCCAGTAGTCCGACAGGGACAGATACGCAGTATTTT.

The chain couples TRBV6-1 to TRBJ2-5; no definite D call. V gave up 4 bases and J gave up 4 bases, with 13 bases separating them. This CDR3 spans 14 amino acids. Germline loops: CDR1 MNHNS, CDR2 SASEGT. CDR3 protein: CASSGHGFGETQYF. The CDR3 DNA is TGTGCCAGCAGTGGACACGGGTTCGGAGAGACCCAGTACTTC.

About this clone itself: This CDR3 fails to terminate in the conserved phenylalanine or tryptophan, so it likely reflects a read error. The J gene is TRBJ1-2, the V gene TRBV20-1; D possibly corresponds to TRBD1 (5 bases). Germline V lookup: CDR1 DFQATT, CDR2 SNEGSKA (reference sequence). This CDR3 region has 11 residues. V was clipped by 2 bases and J by 10 bases, with 11 bases between them. The CDR3 loop reads CSARPAGSYTS. The CDR3 DNA follows: TGCAGTGCTAGACCCGCAGGGTCCTACACCTCC.

This clone was counted only a few times. This chain connects TRBV19 to TRBJ2-5, with D maybe TRBD1 (5 bases). CDR1 and CDR2 from the germline V gene are LNHDA and SQIVND (reference sequence). This CDR3 spans 13 amino acids. The ends were cut back, 4 bases at V and 1 base at J, with 7 bases in the middle. The CDR3 nucleotides read TGTGCCAGTAGTAAGGGGATCCAAGAGACCCAGTACTTC. Protein sequence: CASSKGIQETQYF.

As concerns this clone: This is likely an artifact of a read error, given a far larger clone one base away. The rearrangement joins TRBV27 to TRBJ2-3; TRBD2 is a possible D gene (6 bases). V dropped 5 bases and J dropped 3 bases, with 15 bases sitting between them. There are 15 residues in the CDR3. The germline V gene has CDR1 MNHEY and CDR2 SMNVEV (reference sequence). The CDR3 spells CASSAGSIRTDTQYF. CDR3 nucleotides: TGTGCCAGCAGTGCCGGGAGTATCCGTACAGATACGCAGTATTTT.

The chain has TRBV6-5 and TRBJ2-5; no clear D gene. This CDR3 is built from 15 residues. Germline CDR1 is MNHEY and CDR2 is SVGAGI. The germline V and J ends were trimmed by 2 bases and 2 bases, with 12 bases remaining between them. CDR3 loop: CASSYNRQVQETQYF. CDR3 bases: TGTGCCAGCAGTTACAATAGGCAGGTTCAAGAGACCCAGTACTTC.

V gene TRBV28 combines with J gene TRBJ2-1; 7 positions match TRBD1. Trimming removed 6 bases from V and 7 bases from J; junction bases left unmatched: 12. The CDR3 has 15 residues. CDR1 is MDHEN, CDR2 SYDVKM, per germline. CDR3 amino acids: CASSLVDRDDNEQFF. CDR3 DNA sequence: TGTGCCAGCAGCTTAGTTGACAGGGATGATAATGAGCAGTTCTTC.